Shown below are 8 T cell receptor beta chains from a single sample sequenced in a study of CD8 T cells in ankylosing spondylitis. TCRdb processed the 5' RACE reads anew with MiXCR; each CDR3 protein has one entry. The repertoire holds approximately 520,000 distinct CDR3 sequences, approximately 5.3% seen once, with 3% to 4% in the top ten. These receptors' antigens are unknown. General study findings and limits: Typical of ankylosing spondylitis blood, it appeared, was a TCR beta motif of seven to nine highly homologous variants.

The sample taken for sequencing was blood, either unsorted or a sorted T cell fraction (not recorded which). These receptors all come from a male donor with ankylosing spondylitis.

This clonotype was counted many times. The chain uses TRBV4-1 and TRBJ2-1; no definite D call. CDR1 MGHRA and CDR2 YSYEKL come from the germline V gene. This CDR3 contains 13 residues. V lost 3 bases and J lost 4, with 7 bases in between. CDR3 sequence reads: CASSQEAYNEQFF. The CDR3 DNA reads as TGCGCCAGCAGCCAGGAAGCATACAATGAGCAGTTCTTC.

This clonotype was observed at least ten times. The chain employs TRBV11-2 and TRBJ2-3, with TRBD1 identical over 9 bases. The CDR3 is 16 amino acids. Germline CDR1 reads SGHAT; CDR2 reads FQNNGV. Unmatched junction bases numbered 9, after V lost 5 bases and J lost 3 bases. Here the CDR3 reads CASSLSGTGMTDTQYF. The CDR3 coding sequence is TGTGCCAGCAGCCTATCCGGGACAGGGATGACAGATACGCAGTATTTT.

The table lists this clonotype with a few counts. J is TRBJ1-5 and V is TRBV15; no reliable D call. V lost 0 bases, J lost 9 bases, and 9 bases lay in between. The germline CDR1 and CDR2 sequences are LNHNV and YYDKDF (reference sequence). CDR3 length: 13 amino acids. The CDR3 reads CATSRDAQRPQHF. The CDR3 nucleotides are TGTGCCACCAGCAGAGATGCTCAGAGGCCCCAGCATTTT.

This clonotype has a count of ten or more. This chain uses TRBV6-4 with TRBJ2-1; 14 positions agree with TRBD2. The V segment lost 6 bases and the J segment 8 bases; nucleotides outside the gene matches: 9. The CDR3 runs to 16 residues. Germline V lookup: CDR1 MRHNA, CDR2 SNTAGT. CDR3 region: CASSLNGLAGGHEQFF. In nucleotides, the CDR3 is TGTGCCAGCAGCTTAAACGGACTAGCGGGGGGCCATGAGCAGTTCTTC.

At least ten counts were recorded for this clonotype. The V gene is TRBV29-1, the J gene TRBJ2-3, with 9 bases aligning to TRBD1. The germline gives CDR1 SQVTM, CDR2 ANQGSEA. The ends lost 7 bases at V and 6 bases at J; junction bases unmatched: 11. The CDR3 is 14 amino acids. The DNA of the CDR3 is TGCAGCGGCGGTCAAGGACAGGGGTGGGATACGCAGTATTTT. Its protein is CSGGQGQGWDTQYF.

This clonotype has at least ten counts. The chain links TRBV7-8 to TRBJ2-5; D may match TRBD1 or TRBD2 (6 bases each). V gave up 6 bases and J gave up 4 bases, with 18 bases separating them. Germline CDR1 reads SGHVS; CDR2 reads FQNEAQ. The CDR3 consists of 15 residues. The CDR3 loop is CASRDGVQGGETQYF. The CDR3 DNA sequence: TGTGCCAGCAGGGATGGGGTACAGGGAGGAGAGACCCAGTACTTC. Looking up the rest from reference TRBV7-8 and TRBJ2-5 gives the full variable domain: GAGVSQSPRYKVAKRGQDVALRCDPISGHVSLFWYQQALGQGPEFLTYFQNEAQLDKSGLPSDRFFAERPEGSVSTLKIQRTQQEDSAVYLCASRDGVQGGETQYFGPGTRLLVL.

This clonotype has at least ten counts. The CDR3 loop is CSASVPAGANVLTF. In DNA form, the CDR3 reads TGCAGTGCTAGTGTCCCTGCTGGGGCCAACGTCCTGACTTTC. The V and J genes are TRBV20-1 and TRBJ2-6; D gene unclear. V was cut by 3 bases and J by 2 bases, with 8 bases left in between. There are 14 residues in the CDR3. Germline values: CDR1 DFQATT, CDR2 SNEGSKA (reference sequence).

This clonotype was seen ten or more times. V is TRBV12-3 or TRBV12-4 and J is TRBJ1-2; D gene ambiguous. This CDR3 region has 15 residues. Trimming took off 7 bases at V and 3 bases at J, with 18 bases between the two ends. The CDR3 region has the DNA TGTGCCAGCACCCGGGGAGACCTAGGAGACTATGGCTACACCTTC. Translating gives CASTRGDLGDYGYTF.